Shown below are 31 T cell receptor beta chains from a single sample sequenced in a study of blood T cell repertoires in COVID-19. Assay: immunoSEQ multiplex PCR; the TCRdb copy retains only in-frame clones and omits some. The sample lists under 150,000 clones, approximately 80% occurring once. Material: PBMCs or T cells enriched from blood (not recorded which). These receptors were collected from a man aged 45-65 years in a cohort exposed to, infected with or recovered from COVID-19 (not recorded which).

This chain uses TRBV14 with TRBJ2-4, with TRBD2 matching 8 bases. Germline-derived CDR1 and CDR2 are SGHDN and FVKESK. CDR3 length: 14 amino acids. Trimming at V came to 3 bases and at J to 4 bases, leaving 2 bases not matched to a gene. The CDR3 reads CASSHIAGKNIQYF. The DNA of the CDR3 is TGTGCCAGCAGCCATATAGCGGGAAAAAACATTCAGTACTTC.

V and J are TRBV29-1 and TRBJ2-5; D gene uncertain. Between the trimmed V and J ends, which lost 4 bases and 2 bases, there was a span of 8 bases. CDR1 and CDR2 from the germline V gene are SQVTM and ANQGSEA. This CDR3 is built from 12 residues. In nucleotides, the CDR3 is TGCAGCGTTGGTGGCGGTCAAGAGACCCAGTACTTC. Amino acid sequence: CSVGGGQETQYF. The entire variable domain, with the rest obtained from reference TRBV29-1 and TRBJ2-5, is as follows: SAVISQKPSRDICQRGTSLTIQCQVDSQVTMMFWYRQQPGQSLTLIATANQGSEATYESGFVIDKFPISRPNLTFSTLTVSNMSPEDSSIYLCSVGGGQETQYFGPGTRLLVL.

V is TRBV29-1 and J is TRBJ2-1; the D is unclear. This CDR3 has 13 residues. From germline, CDR1 is SQVTM and CDR2 ANQGSEA. Trimming stripped 3 bases from V and 6 bases from J, with 12 bases between. CDR3 DNA sequence: TGCAGCGTTGAGCGAGCCCTTGCCAATGAGCAGTTCTTC. It translates to CSVERALANEQFF.

The chain uses TRBV9 and TRBJ2-5; 8 bases match TRBD1. The CDR3 covers 15 residues. Germline V lookup: CDR1 SGDLS, CDR2 YYNGEE. With V trimmed by 4 bases and J by 5 bases, 10 bases remained unmatched. CDR3 in DNA: TGTGCCAGCAGCCCCAACTCAGGGGGCGTGGAGACCCAGTACTTC. Its protein is CASSPNSGGVETQYF.

The chain recombines TRBV7-8 with TRBJ1-4, with D hard to call. V gave up 0 bases and J gave up 8 bases, with 10 bases separating them. The germline CDR1 and CDR2 sequences are SGHVS and FQNEAQ. This CDR3 is built from 14 residues. The CDR3 DNA reads TGTGCCAGCAGCTTAGCGATACTAGGGGAAAAACTGTTTTTT. It yields the protein CASSLAILGEKLFF.

The V and J genes are TRBV28 and TRBJ1-1, with a tentative D call TRBD1 (5 bases). The germline CDR1 and CDR2 sequences are MDHEN and SYDVKM. The CDR3 totals 11 residues. Between the trimmed V and J ends, which lost 3 bases and 7 bases, there was a span of 6 bases. The DNA of the CDR3 is TGTGCCAGCAGTTTGGGACTTGAAGCTTTCTTT. It encodes CASSLGLEAFF. Full variable domain (outside the CDR3, taken from reference TRBV28 and TRBJ1-1): DVKVTQSSRYLVKRTGEKVFLECVQDMDHENMFWYRQDPGLGLRLIYFSYDVKMKEKGDIPEGYSVSREKKERFSLILESASTNQTSMYLCASSLGLEAFFGQGTRLTVV.

The chain's CDR3 is CASSSHLQGQPQHF. CDR3 coding DNA: TGTGCCAGCAGTTCCCATCTACAGGGGCAGCCCCAGCATTTT. The chain joins TRBV27 to TRBJ1-5, with 7 bases aligning to TRBD1. Germline CDR1 reads MNHEY; CDR2 reads SMNVEV (reference sequence). V lost 4 bases to trimming and J lost 7 bases; unmatched junction nucleotides: 7. This CDR3 comprises 14 residues.

The chain joins TRBV7-8 to TRBJ1-4; a weak D match, TRBD1 (6 bases). V was clipped by 7 bases and J by 0 bases, with 9 bases between them. Germline CDR1 SGHVS, CDR2 FQNEAQ. The CDR3 is made up of 14 amino acids. Written as DNA, the CDR3 is TGTGCCAGCACCCCAGGGGCAACTAATGAAAAACTGTTTTTT. Translating gives CASTPGATNEKLFF.

V gene TRBV25-1 combines with J gene TRBJ1-1; 8 bases fit TRBD1. The germline gives CDR1 MGHDK, CDR2 SYGVNS. CDR3 length equals 14 residues. V lost 6 bases to trimming and J lost 0 bases; unmatched junction nucleotides: 3. The CDR3 DNA reads as TGTGCCAGCAGAGACAGGGGCATGAACACTGAAGCTTTCTTT. Residues: CASRDRGMNTEAFF.

The chain uses TRBV18 and TRBJ1-3, with D uncertain. Germline V gives CDR1 KGHSH, CDR2 LQKENI. The ends were cut back, 6 bases at V and 0 bases at J, with 6 bases in the middle. The CDR3 covers 13 residues. In nucleotides, the CDR3 is TGTGCCAGCTCCGCCGGCTCTGGAAACACCATATATTTT. Translating it yields CASSAGSGNTIYF. The full variable domain, in which reference TRBV18 and TRBJ1-3 provide the parts outside the CDR3, is NAGVMQNPRHLVRRRGQEARLRCSPMKGHSHVYWYRQLPEEGLKFMVYLQKENIIDESGMPKERFSAEFPKEGPSILRIQQVVRGDSAAYFCASSAGSGNTIYFGEGSWLTVV.

The chain uses TRBV24-1 and TRBJ2-2; no clear D gene. Germline V gene data show CDR1 as KGHDR and CDR2 as SFDVKD. V was cut by 7 bases and J by 7 bases, with 6 bases left in between. The CDR3 covers 11 residues. The CDR3 sequence is CATRSGGELFF. CDR3 DNA sequence: TGTGCCACCAGGTCCGGCGGGGAGCTGTTTTTT.

This chain links TRBV19 with TRBJ1-1, with D possibly matching TRBD1 (5 bases). CDR1 and CDR2 (germline): LNHDA, SQIVND (reference sequence). The V gene lost 2 bases and the J gene lost 1 base, with 5 bases spanning the gap. The CDR3 runs 13 residues. The CDR3 DNA reads as TGTGCCAGTAGTATAACAGGGAACACTGAAGCTTTCTTT. Residues: CASSITGNTEAFF. Drawing the rest from reference TRBV19 and TRBJ1-1, the complete variable domain is DGGITQSPKYLFRKEGQNVTLSCEQNLNHDAMYWYRQDPGQGLRLIYYSQIVNDFQKGDIAEGYSVSREKKESFPLTVTSAQKNPTAFYLCASSITGNTEAFFGQGTRLTVV.

The chain couples TRBV5-1 to TRBJ2-2, with no clear D. Germline loops: CDR1 SGHRS, CDR2 YFSETQ. Trimming removed 2 bases at V and 3 bases at J, with 8 bases between. CDR3 size: 14 residues. The CDR3 DNA reads as TGCGCCAGCAGCTTTCAACCAGACACCGGGGAGCTGTTTTTT. Protein sequence: CASSFQPDTGELFF. Together with reference TRBV5-1 and TRBJ2-2, the CDR3 gives the full variable domain: KAGVTQTPRYLIKTRGQQVTLSCSPISGHRSVSWYQQTPGQGLQFLFEYFSETQRNKGNFPGRFSGRQFSNSRSEMNVSTLELGDSALYLCASSFQPDTGELFFGEGSRLTVL.

V and J are TRBV3-1 (or the pseudogene TRBV3-2) and TRBJ2-3, with TRBD2 matching 7 bases. Germline V CDR1 and CDR2: LGHDT, YNNKEL (reference sequence). J lost 2 bases, V lost 2 bases, and 7 bases had no gene match. This CDR3 has 16 residues. The CDR3 spells CASSQNWAGATDTQYF. In DNA, the CDR3 is TGTGCCAGCAGCCAAAATTGGGCGGGAGCCACAGATACGCAGTATTTT.

J is TRBJ1-1 and V is TRBV2; D gene uncertain. Germline assignment: CDR1 SNHLY and CDR2 FYNNEI. The CDR3 is made up of 12 amino acids. Trimming took 3 bases from V and 6 from J, leaving 8 bases between them. CDR3 in DNA: TGTGCCAGCAGTGACCTCGGTGCTGAAGCTTTCTTT. Translation gives CASSDLGAEAFF. The full variable domain, its missing parts supplied by reference TRBV2 and TRBJ1-1, is EPEVTQTPSHQVTQMGQEVILRCVPISNHLYFYWYRQILGQKVEFLVSFYNNEISEKSEIFDDQFSVERPDGSNFTLKIRSTKLEDSAMYFCASSDLGAEAFFGQGTRLTVV.

The chain recombines TRBV12-5 with TRBJ2-1, with TRBD2 matching over 13 bases. Losses at the gene ends were 1 base for V and 6 bases for J; bases not matched to a gene: 6. Per germline, CDR1 LGHNT and CDR2 FRNRAP. This CDR3 comprises 17 residues. CDR3 nucleotides: TGTGCTAGTGGTTTGGGGGGACTAGCGGGATTATCCAATGAGCAGTTCTTC. It codes for CASGLGGLAGLSNEQFF.

As to this clone: The same CDR3 is also encoded by other DNA sequences in this sample. This chain uses TRBV7-2 with TRBJ2-2; 7 nucleotides align to TRBD2. Trimming removed 1 base from V and 4 bases from J; junction bases left unmatched: 6. CDR1 is SGHTA, CDR2 FQGNSA, per germline. CDR3 length equals 16 residues. CDR3 sequence: CASSLVGGRSTGELFF. In DNA, the CDR3 is TGTGCCAGCAGCTTAGTCGGGGGGAGGAGCACCGGGGAGCTGTTTTTT.

The rearrangement uses TRBV30 and TRBJ2-1; a weak D match, TRBD2 (5 bases). The V end lost 2 bases, the J end lost 9 bases, and 23 bases lay between the germline ends. The CDR3 has 16 residues. The germline V gene encodes CDR1 GTSNPN and CDR2 SVGIG (reference sequence). CDR3 protein: CAWSNGLRGDLSEQFF. Written as DNA, the CDR3 is TGTGCCTGGAGTAATGGGCTCCGGGGAGACTTGTCTGAGCAGTTCTTC.

V gene TRBV3-1 (or the pseudogene TRBV3-2) combines with J gene TRBJ2-7; a weak D match, TRBD2 (5 bases). Germline assignment: CDR1 LGHDT and CDR2 YNNKEL (reference sequence). The V end lost 1 base, the J end lost 7 bases, and 14 bases lay between the germline ends. There are 14 residues in the CDR3. The CDR3 DNA sequence: TGTGCCAGCAGCCAAGTTGCCGGGGTAGGGGAGCAGTACTTC. This gives the protein CASSQVAGVGEQYF.

The V gene is TRBV7-6, the J gene TRBJ2-7; D might be TRBD2 (5 bases). The CDR3 runs 13 residues. V was clipped by 4 bases and J by 6 bases, with 13 bases between them. Per the germline V gene, CDR1 is SGHVS and CDR2 is FNYEAQ. CDR3 sequence (DNA): TGTGCCAGCAGCTATAGCGATTTTTTCGAGCAGTACTTC. This codes for CASSYSDFFEQYF.

The rearrangement joins TRBV7-7 to TRBJ2-1, with 8 bases matching TRBD1. Unmatched junction bases numbered 8, after V lost 3 bases and J lost 7 bases. The CDR3 runs to 15 residues. Germline CDR1 is SSHAT and CDR2 is FNYEAQ (reference sequence). The CDR3 coding sequence is TGTGCCAGCAGCTTCTCCCAGGGGGCGGGAAATGAGCAGTTCTTC. It yields the protein CASSFSQGAGNEQFF.

The chain links TRBV29-1 to TRBJ1-4, with unresolved D. Germline V gives CDR1 SQVTM, CDR2 ANQGSEA. This CDR3 spans 13 amino acids. Trimming removed 7 bases at V and 8 bases at J, with 17 bases between. DNA of the CDR3: TGCAGCGCCTTCGGGGTTAGAGACGAAAAACTGTTTTTT. This translates into CSAFGVRDEKLFF.

The chain is built from TRBV27 and TRBJ1-2; the D gene is possibly TRBD1 (6 bases). Germline-derived CDR1 and CDR2 are MNHEY and SMNVEV (reference sequence). The CDR3 has 14 amino acids. Trimming removed 2 bases from V and 5 bases from J, with 12 bases in between. The CDR3: CASSLKGGFYGYTF. CDR3 in DNA: TGTGCCAGCAGTTTAAAGGGGGGGTTTTATGGCTACACCTTC.

The gene calls are TRBV4-1 and TRBJ1-2; 10 nucleotides line up with TRBD1. J lost 4 bases, V lost 5 bases, and 10 bases had no gene match. Germline assignment: CDR1 MGHRA and CDR2 YSYEKL. The CDR3 covers 16 residues. In nucleotides, the CDR3 is TGCGCCAGCAGCACCGACCCGGGACAGGGGTTCTATGGCTACACCTTC. It specifies CASSTDPGQGFYGYTF.

The V and J genes are TRBV12-3 or TRBV12-4 and TRBJ2-5; TRBD2 matches 7 bases. V lost 0 bases to trimming and J lost 7 bases; unmatched junction nucleotides: 2. CDR3 length: 13 amino acids. CDR3 bases: TGTGCCAGCAGTTTAGCGGGAGGGATGACCCAGTACTTC. Protein sequence: CASSLAGGMTQYF.

This clone was recorded only once. V usage is TRBV29-1 and J usage is TRBJ2-5; D ambiguous. Germline CDR1 is SQVTM and CDR2 is ANQGSEA. With 2 bases removed from V and 3 bases from J, the gap between germline ends came to 7 bases. This CDR3 is 12 amino acids long. CDR3 DNA: TGCAGCGTTGAATCCAGTGAAGAGACCCAGTACTTC. This encodes CSVESSEETQYF.

The V and J genes are TRBV6-5 and TRBJ1-2, with 9 bases lining up with TRBD1. The CDR3 length is 11 residues. V lost 7 bases to trimming and J lost 14 bases; unmatched junction nucleotides: 8. Germline V CDR1 and CDR2: MNHEY, SVGAGI. In DNA, the CDR3 is TGTGCCAGCAACCGGGACAGGGCATCAACCTTC. It specifies CASNRDRASTF.

This chain connects TRBV7-2 to TRBJ1-5; D is uncertain. Looked up from germline, CDR1 is SGHTA and CDR2 is FQGNSA. V was trimmed by 1 base and J by 2 bases, leaving 12 bases between them. This CDR3 is 16 amino acids long. Written as DNA, the CDR3 is TGTGCCAGCAGCTTAGTTTCCGGGGTGGGCAATCAGCCCCAGCATTTT. It translates to CASSLVSGVGNQPQHF.

This sequence joins TRBV5-4 and TRBJ2-2; 14 positions agree with TRBD2. The CDR3 length is 16 residues. Germline lookup yields CDR1 SGHNT and CDR2 YYREEE (reference sequence). Trimming cost V 4 bases and J 7 bases; bases outside gene matches: 6. CDR3 sequence reads: CASSAGLAGGIGELFF. CDR3 coding DNA: TGTGCCAGCAGCGCCGGACTAGCGGGGGGAATCGGGGAGCTGTTTTTT.

The chain has TRBV7-2 and TRBJ1-1, with 7 bases fitting TRBD1. The CDR3 has 14 amino acids. V shed 8 bases and J 5 bases; nucleotides not matched to a gene: 11. CDR1 and CDR2 (germline): SGHTA, FQGNSA. CDR3 nucleotides: TGTGCCAGCCTCCTCCAAGGGGGCGATACTGAAGCTTTCTTT. It encodes CASLLQGGDTEAFF.

The count of this clone is one. The chain combines TRBV6-2 or TRBV6-3 with TRBJ1-1; D is perhaps TRBD1 (6 bases). V was pared by 2 bases and J by 4 bases, with 14 bases between. This CDR3 has 15 amino acids. Germline CDR1 and CDR2: MNHEY and SVGEGT. CDR3 in DNA: TGTGCCAGCAGTTACGGCGTAGGGGGAGTCACTGAAGCTTTCTTT. Its protein is CASSYGVGGVTEAFF.